The 17 T cell receptor beta chains below all came from one sample that was sequenced in a study of graft-versus-host responses after intestinal transplantation. This table comes from immunoSEQ multiplex PCR, and its TCRdb copy is limited to in-frame clones, with some not included. The table includes roughly 120,000 clones, 90% to 95% detected once. The antigens these receptors bind are not known. The sequencing here drew on unstimulated CD8+ T cells sorted from spleen or lymph node cells, taken before intestinal transplant. Receptor source: a human donor who received an intestinal transplant.

This chain uses TRBV6-5 with TRBJ2-3; D is possibly TRBD1 or TRBD2 (5 bases each). The CDR3 length is 15 residues. The V end was cut by 8 bases, the J end by 4 bases, with 19 bases between. Germline lookup yields CDR1 MNHEY and CDR2 SVGAGI. The DNA of the CDR3 is TGTGCCAGCTGCGAGGGGATCGGGGTTCCAGATACGCAGTATTTT. Translating gives CASCEGIGVPDTQYF.

The chain links TRBV4-1 to TRBJ2-7, with 9 bases fitting TRBD2. Germline V gene sequence: CDR1 MGHRA, CDR2 YSYEKL. The length of the CDR3 is 17 residues. The ends lost 2 bases at V and 2 bases at J; junction bases unmatched: 10. CDR3 sequence (DNA): TGCGCCAGCAGCCAACTACCGGGACTAGCAGTGACCTACGAGCAGTACTTC. Translated: CASSQLPGLAVTYEQYF.

The chain has TRBV5-4 and TRBJ2-5; 10 nucleotides line up with TRBD1. Germline loops: CDR1 SGHNT, CDR2 YYREEE (reference sequence). J was trimmed by 0 bases and V by 4 bases; bases with no gene match: 6. CDR3 size: 16 residues. Here the CDR3 DNA reads TGTGCCAGCAGCCCTAGGACAGGGGGGAACCAAGAGACCCAGTACTTC. Translation: CASSPRTGGNQETQYF.

The chain combines TRBV30 with TRBJ1-1; D not resolved. With 2 bases removed from V and 7 bases from J, the gap between germline ends came to 8 bases. The CDR3 covers 11 residues. Germline V CDR1 and CDR2: GTSNPN, SVGIG (reference sequence). CDR3: CAWSTVFEAFF. The CDR3 nucleotides read TGTGCCTGGAGTACAGTCTTTGAAGCTTTCTTT.

V usage is TRBV30 and J usage is TRBJ2-5; D unresolved. Trimming removed 1 base at V and 5 bases at J, with 5 bases between. The CDR3 covers 11 residues. Germline lookup yields CDR1 GTSNPN and CDR2 SVGIG (reference sequence). This chain's CDR3 is CAWSAPETQYF. The CDR3 bases are TGTGCCTGGAGTGCCCCCGAGACCCAGTACTTC.

The chain couples TRBV7-9 to TRBJ2-3; the match to TRBD2 covers 10 bases. This CDR3 region has 18 residues. V trimming: 4 bases; J trimming: 2 bases; junction bases outside the gene matches: 12. In germline, CDR1 is SEHNR, CDR2 FQNEAQ (reference sequence). CDR3 bases: TGTGCCAGCAGCTCCACAGAACTAGCGGGAATGTACACAGATACGCAGTATTTT. It translates to CASSSTELAGMYTDTQYF.

On this clone: Other DNA sequences within the sample encode an identical CDR3. V gene TRBV19 combines with J gene TRBJ1-1; D remains ambiguous. Germline V gene lookup returns CDR1 LNHDA and CDR2 SQIVND (reference sequence). Trimming pared 1 base from V and 2 bases from J, leaving 5 bases between. This CDR3 is 13 amino acids long. This CDR3 reads CASSIGPNTEAFF. In nucleotides, the CDR3 is TGTGCCAGTAGTATAGGACCTAACACTGAAGCTTTCTTT.

This chain uses TRBV14 with TRBJ2-7, with D tentatively TRBD2 (6 bases). CDR1 and CDR2 from the germline V gene are SGHDN and FVKESK. The germline V and J ends were trimmed by 4 bases and 3 bases, with 13 bases remaining between them. The CDR3 has 14 amino acids. CDR3 nucleotides: TGTGCCAGCAGCCGGGACCCGGGGGACTACGAGCAGTACTTC. It translates to CASSRDPGDYEQYF.

The rearrangement uses TRBV7-9 and TRBJ2-3, with D uncertain. The CDR3 runs 10 residues. The germline V gene encodes CDR1 SEHNR and CDR2 FQNEAQ (reference sequence). The V end lost 9 bases, the J end lost 3 bases, and 4 bases lay between the germline ends. The CDR3 coding sequence is TGTGCCAGTAAGACAGATACGCAGTATTTT. Its translation: CASKTDTQYF.

This sequence joins TRBV15 and TRBJ2-1, with D possibly TRBD2 on 6 matching bases. Trimming removed 5 bases at V and 6 bases at J, with 20 bases between. Germline loops: CDR1 LNHNV, CDR2 YYDKDF (reference sequence). CDR3 length equals 16 residues. The CDR3: CATSGDLSGRSNEQFF. Here the CDR3 DNA reads TGTGCCACCAGCGGGGATCTAAGCGGGCGGAGCAATGAGCAGTTCTTC.

The chain recombines TRBV2 with TRBJ2-7, with 7 bases lining up with TRBD2. Germline values: CDR1 SNHLY, CDR2 FYNNEI. The CDR3 totals 13 residues. Unmatched junction bases numbered 1, after V lost 4 bases and J lost 1 base. The CDR3 here is CASSASGSYEQYF. In DNA form, the CDR3 reads TGTGCCAGCAGTGCTAGCGGTTCCTACGAGCAGTACTTC. Full variable domain (rest looked up from reference TRBV2 and TRBJ2-7): EPEVTQTPSHQVTQMGQEVILRCVPISNHLYFYWYRQILGQKVEFLVSFYNNEISEKSEIFDDQFSVERPDGSNFTLKIRSTKLEDSAMYFCASSASGSYEQYFGPGTRLTVT.

This CDR3 is CASSLGVLGQGENTGELFF. The CDR3 DNA reads TGTGCCAGCAGCTTGGGCGTTTTGGGACAGGGGGAGAACACCGGGGAGCTGTTTTTT. The gene calls are TRBV5-6 and TRBJ2-2, with 11 nucleotides matching TRBD1. Per the germline V gene, CDR1 is SGHDT and CDR2 is YYEEEE. The ends lost 0 bases at V and 1 base at J; junction bases unmatched: 8. CDR3 length equals 19 residues. Full variable domain (remainder filled in from reference TRBV5-6 and TRBJ2-2): DAGVTQSPTHLIKTRGQQVTLRCSPKSGHDTVSWYQQALGQGPQFIFQYYEEEERQRGNFPDRFSGHQFPNYSSELNVNALLLGDSALYLCASSLGVLGQGENTGELFFGEGSRLTVL.

The chain employs TRBV7-8 and TRBJ2-1; 12 bases align to TRBD1. V lost 2 bases and J lost 10; bases outside the gene matches: 9. Germline CDR1 SGHVS, CDR2 FQNEAQ. CDR3 length equals 16 residues. In DNA, the CDR3 is TGTGCCAGCAGCTTATCTGGGACAGGGGGCCTAGGGGAGCAGTTCTTC. Translating it yields CASSLSGTGGLGEQFF. Combining the CDR3 with reference TRBV7-8 and TRBJ2-1 gives the whole variable domain GAGVSQSPRYKVAKRGQDVALRCDPISGHVSLFWYQQALGQGPEFLTYFQNEAQLDKSGLPSDRFFAERPEGSVSTLKIQRTQQEDSAVYLCASSLSGTGGLGEQFFGPGTRLTVL.

The gene calls are TRBV9 and TRBJ2-1; 9 bases map to TRBD2. CDR1 and CDR2 from the germline V gene are SGDLS and YYNGEE. Germline trimming cut 4 bases from V and 8 bases from J; bases unmatched to any gene: 13. The CDR3 contains 16 residues. CDR3 bases: TGTGCCAGCAGCTCGTTAGCGGGAGAATCGATCGATGAGCAGTTCTTC. Encoded protein: CASSSLAGESIDEQFF.

The chain employs TRBV11-3 and TRBJ2-3; 8 bases are a match to TRBD2. The CDR3 has 15 amino acids. Germline CDR1 reads SGHNT; CDR2 reads YENEEA. V shed 1 base and J 4 bases; nucleotides not matched to a gene: 4. The CDR3 sequence is CASSLGQAGADTQYF. CDR3 DNA: TGTGCCAGCAGCTTAGGGCAAGCGGGGGCAGATACGCAGTATTTT.

The chain carries TRBV25-1 and TRBJ1-1, with a possible D match to TRBD1 (5 bases). Germline V gives CDR1 MGHDK, CDR2 SYGVNS. V lost 4 bases and J 4 bases, leaving 16 bases between the germline ends. This CDR3 spans 15 amino acids. CDR3 amino acids: CASSGDQVSVTEAFF. The CDR3 nucleotides read TGTGCCAGCAGTGGGGACCAGGTTTCGGTCACTGAAGCTTTCTTT.

The chain recombines TRBV27 with TRBJ2-2, with D perhaps given as TRBD1 or TRBD2 (5 bases each). The CDR3 spans 16 residues. Germline-derived CDR1 and CDR2 are MNHEY and SMNVEV (reference sequence). V lost 5 bases and J lost 4, with 17 bases in between. CDR3 sequence: CASSVRDPVPTGELFF. The CDR3 DNA reads TGTGCCAGCAGTGTCCGGGACCCCGTTCCCACCGGGGAGCTGTTTTTT.